The 10 T cell receptor beta chains below come from one sample, sequenced in a study of cytomegalovirus exposure and HLA in healthy donors. Both 60 Vbeta primers and 13 Jbeta primers went into the PCR. Clones were sequenced by immunoSEQ multiplex PCR, and TCRdb holds only the in-frame ones, with some missing. The sample yields some 150,000 clones, 79% seen once. Sequenced material: PBMCs. These receptor sequences come from a woman aged 45-65 years in good health and CMV-seronegative.

V usage is TRBV18 and J usage is TRBJ2-7; a possible D gene is TRBD1 (6 bases). With 4 bases removed from V and 2 bases from J, the gap between germline ends came to 18 bases. Germline V lookup: CDR1 KGHSH, CDR2 LQKENI. The CDR3 runs to 16 residues. In DNA form, the CDR3 reads TGTGCCAGCTCACATCAAACAGGGCCTCGACCCTACGAGCAGTACTTC. Translation gives CASSHQTGPRPYEQYF. The complete variable domain, with remaining parts taken from reference TRBV18 and TRBJ2-7, reads NAGVMQNPRHLVRRRGQEARLRCSPMKGHSHVYWYRQLPEEGLKFMVYLQKENIIDESGMPKERFSAEFPKEGPSILRIQQVVRGDSAAYFCASSHQTGPRPYEQYFGPGTRLTVT.

V usage is TRBV4-2 and J usage is TRBJ1-1; unclear D gene. The CDR3 is made up of 13 amino acids. Per the germline V gene, CDR1 is LGHNA and CDR2 is YNFKEQ. Trimming took off 7 bases at V and 1 base at J, with 10 bases between the two ends. CDR3 protein: CASTAPKNTEAFF. The DNA for the CDR3 is TGTGCCAGCACCGCACCTAAGAACACTGAAGCTTTCTTT.

The rearrangement joins TRBV6-4 to TRBJ2-1; D might be TRBD2 (7 bases). With 3 bases removed from V and 12 bases from J, the gap between germline ends came to 15 bases. Per the germline V gene, CDR1 is MRHNA and CDR2 is SNTAGT. CDR3 size: 13 residues. The CDR3 spells CASSEERGARQFF. CDR3 bases: TGTGCCAGCAGTGAAGAACGGGGGGCTCGGCAGTTCTTC.

This clone was observed a few times. V gene TRBV30 combines with J gene TRBJ2-2; a weak D match, TRBD1 (6 bases). The CDR3 loop spans 16 amino acids. Germline CDR1 is GTSNPN and CDR2 is SVGIG (reference sequence). The germline V and J ends were trimmed by 4 bases and 4 bases, with 19 bases remaining between them. CDR3 in amino acids: CAWNTGIPFSTGELFF. CDR3 DNA sequence: TGTGCCTGGAATACAGGGATCCCCTTTAGCACCGGGGAGCTGTTTTTT.

This rearrangement joins TRBV4-2 to TRBJ2-5; TRBD2 matches 8 bases. The CDR3 sequence is 17 residues long. Germline values: CDR1 LGHNA, CDR2 YNFKEQ. V shed 0 bases and J 0 bases; nucleotides not matched to a gene: 6. The CDR3 sequence: CASSQDVRGGHQETQYF. The CDR3 DNA follows: TGTGCCAGCAGCCAAGACGTACGGGGGGGTCACCAAGAGACCCAGTACTTC.

This clone was observed a handful of times. The genes are TRBV6-6 and TRBJ1-2; D not resolved. Trimming cost V 2 bases and J 4 bases, with 8 bases left between them. CDR3 length: 13 amino acids. The germline V gene encodes CDR1 MNHNY and CDR2 SVGAGI (reference sequence). CDR3 in DNA: TGTGCCAGCAGTTACGTCGGGAGCTATGGCTACACCTTC. Translated, it gives CASSYVGSYGYTF.

J is TRBJ2-1 and V is TRBV5-1; 14 nucleotides agree with TRBD2. Per the germline V gene, CDR1 is SGHRS and CDR2 is YFSETQ. There are 18 residues in the CDR3. Trimming at V came to 9 bases and at J to 0 bases, leaving 11 bases not matched to a gene. CDR3 nucleotides: TGCGCCACCCGAATGAGGACTAGCGGGGGGATCTCCTACAATGAGCAGTTCTTC. Translation gives CATRMRTSGGISYNEQFF.

The V gene is TRBV5-1, the J gene TRBJ2-7; D might be TRBD1 (6 bases). The germline V gene encodes CDR1 SGHRS and CDR2 YFSETQ. V gave up 4 bases and J gave up 1 base, with 15 bases separating them. The CDR3 has 15 residues. The CDR3 reads CASSQVPGQSYEQYF. CDR3 bases: TGCGCCAGCAGCCAAGTCCCGGGACAATCCTACGAGCAGTACTTC.

V usage is TRBV19 and J usage is TRBJ2-1; a possible D gene is TRBD2 (6 bases). The germline V gene has CDR1 LNHDA and CDR2 SQIVND (reference sequence). This CDR3 has 15 residues. Trimming took off 7 bases at V and 7 bases at J, with 20 bases between the two ends. CDR3 sequence (DNA): TGTGCCAGTACCCTCGGGTGGAGCCGGGAGAATGAGCAGTTCTTC. Amino acid sequence: CASTLGWSRENEQFF.

The rearrangement links TRBV5-1 to TRBJ2-2; D may be TRBD2 (7 bases). The germline V gene has CDR1 SGHRS and CDR2 YFSETQ. V lost 2 bases, J lost 8 bases, and 19 bases lay in between. This CDR3 spans 16 amino acids. CDR3 sequence (DNA): TGCGCCAGCAGCTTTGGGGGGGCGAATTCCCCGGGGGAGCTGTTTTTT. Translated: CASSFGGANSPGELFF.